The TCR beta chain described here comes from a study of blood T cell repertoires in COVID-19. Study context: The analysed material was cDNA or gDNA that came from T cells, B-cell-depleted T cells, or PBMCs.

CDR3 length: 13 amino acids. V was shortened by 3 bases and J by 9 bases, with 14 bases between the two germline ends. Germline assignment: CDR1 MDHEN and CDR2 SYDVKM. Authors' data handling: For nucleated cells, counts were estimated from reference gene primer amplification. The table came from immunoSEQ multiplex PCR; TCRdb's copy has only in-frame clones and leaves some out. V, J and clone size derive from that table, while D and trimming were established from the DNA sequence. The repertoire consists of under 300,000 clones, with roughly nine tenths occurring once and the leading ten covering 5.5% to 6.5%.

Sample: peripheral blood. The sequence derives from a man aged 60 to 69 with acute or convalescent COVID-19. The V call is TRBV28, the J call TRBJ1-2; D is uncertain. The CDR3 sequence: CASSFLARGSYTF. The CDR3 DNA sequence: TGTGCCAGCAGTTTTTTGGCACGGGGAAGCTACACCTTC.